These T cell receptor beta chains were read from a single sample in a study of T cells expressing NK-cell markers. TCRdb reprocessed the 5' RACE reads and stores each CDR3 protein as one record, lacking DNA. This sample's table has 300,000 or so distinct CDR3 sequences. Sequenced sample: blood T cells: a sorted CD56 or NKG2C T cell subset, CD4+ or CD8+ T cells, or bulk PBMC T cells (not recorded which). These receptors were collected from a woman between 18 and 70 years old in good health. Each CDR3 is given with its conserved first and last residue.

J: TRBJ2-1
V: TRBV20-1
CDR3: CSARDRGSEQFF

J: TRBJ1-1
V: TRBV7-2
CDR3: CASSLEGPLNTEAFF

J: TRBJ1-2
V: TRBV6-1
CDR3: CASRKTPDPRGYTF

J: TRBJ2-7
V: TRBV10-3
CDR3: CAISASSSYEQYF

J: TRBJ2-2
V: TRBV5-5
CDR3: CASSLSSIGELFF

J: TRBJ1-2
V: TRBV20-1
CDR3: CSARGTGGAFGYTF

J: TRBJ2-7
V: TRBV6-5
CDR3: CASSYEGTSYEQYF

J: TRBJ1-5
V: TRBV6-2/TRBV6-3
CDR3: CASSYIARGSNQPQHF

J: TRBJ2-3
V: TRBV10-3
CDR3: CAIRETGEGDTQYF

J: TRBJ2-5
V: TRBV7-2
CDR3: CASSNGGQKIAETQYF

J: TRBJ1-2
V: TRBV20-1
CDR3: CSARGTLAGYTF

J: TRBJ2-7
V: TRBV6-1
CDR3: CASSESPSYEQYF

J: TRBJ2-5
V: TRBV1
CDR3: CTSSQRRLAGTIETQYF

J: TRBJ2-2
V: TRBV20-1
CDR3: CSARAAQIKNTGELFF

J: TRBJ2-3
V: TRBV7-8
CDR3: CASSSREMYTDTQYF

J: TRBJ2-3
V: TRBV5-1
CDR3: CASSPGPGPRGADTQYF

J: TRBJ2-7
V: TRBV28
CDR3: CASSLRRLGGYEQYF

J: TRBJ2-1
V: TRBV5-6
CDR3: CASSLAEVRGGRQFF

J: TRBJ2-1
V: TRBV12-3/TRBV12-4
CDR3: CASSPLRVSYNEQFF

J: TRBJ1-5
V: TRBV6-5
CDR3: CASSYSRGQPQHF

J: TRBJ2-7
V: TRBV5-1
CDR3: CASSPRDRSYEQYF

J: TRBJ2-7
V: TRBV20-1
CDR3: CSAPSAGGASYEQYF

J: TRBJ1-3
V: TRBV6-5
CDR3: CASSYSRADTIYF

J: TRBJ2-1
V: TRBV20-1
CDR3: CSASPALSWRGGVYEQFF

J: TRBJ2-2
V: TRBV24-1
CDR3: CATSDGSREELFF

J: TRBJ2-1
V: TRBV7-9
CDR3: CASTLSGARAEQFF

J: TRBJ1-4
V: TRBV10-3
CDR3: CATGGIGEKLFF

J: TRBJ2-3
V: TRBV4-2
CDR3: CASSQAGGPSDTQYF

J: TRBJ2-1
V: TRBV3-1
CDR3: CASSPEGGHEQFF

J: TRBJ2-1
V: TRBV11-3
CDR3: CASSFPDRGRDEQFF

J: TRBJ2-7
V: TRBV2
CDR3: CASSEQGVGYEQYF

J: TRBJ2-7
V: TRBV19
CDR3: CASSRQGRDEQYF

J: TRBJ1-1
V: TRBV18
CDR3: CASSPRQGGTNTEAFF

J: TRBJ1-1
V: TRBV18
CDR3: CASSPPAGLNTEAFF

J: TRBJ1-2
V: TRBV6-1
CDR3: CASSFRSEGYTF

J: TRBJ2-2
V: TRBV12-3/TRBV12-4
CDR3: CASTSVGPKGGELFF

J: TRBJ2-5
V: TRBV6-5
CDR3: CASSYSPRVETQYF

J: TRBJ2-1
V: TRBV12-3/TRBV12-4
CDR3: CASSSNSARNEQFF

J: TRBJ2-5
V: TRBV7-2
CDR3: CASSRGEYQETQYF

J: TRBJ2-1
V: TRBV11-3
CDR3: CASSLTSGTYNEQFF

J: TRBJ1-4
V: TRBV5-1
CDR3: CASSGIGANEKLFF

J: TRBJ2-7
V: TRBV7-9
CDR3: CASSPIPRGVSSYEQYF

J: TRBJ2-3
V: TRBV5-1
CDR3: CASSLGEKGTQYF

J: TRBJ1-3
V: TRBV7-2
CDR3: CASSLGRRSGNTIYF

J: TRBJ1-6
V: TRBV6-1
CDR3: CASSERGVSSYNSPLHF